The present TCR beta chain was sequenced within a study of blood T cell repertoires in COVID-19. In the study overall: Collection of acute and convalescent COVID-19 samples took place in the United States, Italy and Spain.

Authors' analysis steps: Reference gene primer amplification in the assay estimated nucleated cell counts. TCRdb's table, derived via immunoSEQ multiplex PCR, lists solely in-frame clones and lacks some. V and J calls and clone size are those listed in that table; D and trimming were worked out from the DNA. The table includes a few hundred thousand clones, about 82% detected once. Germline V gene data show CDR1 as LNHDA and CDR2 as SQIVND (reference sequence). Losses at the gene ends were 4 bases for V and 4 bases for J; bases not matched to a gene: 11. The CDR3 length is 16 residues. Sequencing input: peripheral blood. The chain recombines TRBV19 with TRBJ2-7, with 9 positions matching TRBD2. This receptor was identified in a man aged 80 or over with acute or convalescent COVID-19. The CDR3 bases are TGTGCCAGTAGTAGGGTAGCGGGAGTTCCAGGTTACGAGCAGTACTTC. Translated: CASSRVAGVPGYEQYF.